Detailed here is one TCR beta chain. In this sample, this clonotype turned up many times. No cognate antigen has been identified for it. No per-base quality is available; no much larger clone lies one base away. The record originates from a study of T-cell reconstitution after alpha-beta-depleted transplantation in children (dated by TCRdb to the mid-2010s). With regard to the full study: Using TCR repertoire profiling, the study quantitatively followed how T-cell immune reconstitution unfolded in children after TCRalphabeta/CD19-depleted allogeneic hematopoietic cell transplantation.

The library was obtained by PCR. The sequencer was an Illumina HiSeq 2500. To normalize quantification of the TCRbeta repertoire, the TCR libraries were built with molecular barcoding that relied on unique molecular identifiers. TCRdb trimmed public reads at Q25 via fastp, called clones via MiXCR and kept in-frame beta chains. Rows are combined by CDR3 protein, so each entry shows the most common genes and DNA. Within this sample are about 190,000 distinct CDR3 sequences, with more than 6.5% of them counted one time only. In total, the top ten clones hold about 3% of the sample. The junction shows trimming of 5 bases on V and 6 bases on J, and the gene matches do not reach 13 bases of it. Including cysteine and phenylalanine, the CDR3 has 16 amino acids. Of all the DNA, just the CDR3 is kept, 48 bases in frame from base 1. Via the germline V gene (reference sequence), CDR1 is GTSNPN and CDR2 SVGIG.

The receptor comes from a human donor who donated a stem cell graft to a child with Wiskott-Aldrich syndrome. Recombination linked TRBV30 to TRBJ1-6; 7 middle bases align to TRBD1. Material: PBMCs from the stem cell graft donor, obtained from the stem cell graft. The CDR3 region: CAWGARDRVFNSPLHF. The nucleotide sequence reads as follows: TGTGCCTGGGGGGCCCGGGACAGAGTTTTTAATTCACCCCTCCACTTT.